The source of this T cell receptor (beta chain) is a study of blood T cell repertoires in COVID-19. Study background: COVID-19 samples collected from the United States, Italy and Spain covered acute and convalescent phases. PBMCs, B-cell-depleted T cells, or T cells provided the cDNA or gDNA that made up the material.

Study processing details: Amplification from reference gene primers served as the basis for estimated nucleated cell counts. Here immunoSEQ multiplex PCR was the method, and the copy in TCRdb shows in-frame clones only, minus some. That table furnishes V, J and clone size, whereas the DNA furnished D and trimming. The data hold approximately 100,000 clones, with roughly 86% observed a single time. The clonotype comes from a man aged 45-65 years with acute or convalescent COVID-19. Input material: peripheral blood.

The CDR3: CATSDSLYGTSTDTQYF. The CDR3 bases are TGTGCCACCAGTGATTCACTCTACGGGACTAGCACAGATACGCAGTATTTT. The gene calls are TRBV24-1 and TRBJ2-3, with D possibly TRBD2 on 6 matching bases. Germline CDR1 reads KGHDR; CDR2 reads SFDVKD. The CDR3 has 17 residues. Trimming cost V 2 bases and J 0 bases, with 14 bases left between them.